Below are 29 T cell receptor beta chains sequenced from a single sample in a study of CD8+CD57+ T cells in acquired aplastic anemia. It was patients with CD8+CD57+ cell expansion by flow cytometry who were chosen for sequencing. Researchers used genomic DNA as the template to profile TCR beta VDJ and CDR3. Each CDR3 protein is one row after TCRdb ran MiXCR on the reads. The sample contains 150,000 or so distinct CDR3 sequences, around half of which appear only once. Sequences were obtained from sorted CD4+, CD8+, or CD8+CD57+ T cells (not recorded which) from PBMCs. These receptor sequences come from a human donor with aplastic anemia.

The V call is TRBV7-6, the J call TRBJ1-3; D gene uncertain. Germline CDR1 reads SGHVS; CDR2 reads FNYEAQ. Trimming cost V 8 bases and J 2 bases, with 16 bases left between them. The CDR3 extends over 15 amino acids. The CDR3 DNA sequence: TGTGCCAGCCAAGTCAGTCGGAATCCTGGAAACACCATATATTTT. Amino acids: CASQVSRNPGNTIYF.

V is TRBV12-3 or TRBV12-4 and J is TRBJ1-1; D is unresolved. The V end lost 3 bases, the J end lost 4 bases, and 9 bases lay between the germline ends. The length of the CDR3 is 13 residues. The DNA for the CDR3 is TGTGCCAGCAGTTTTCGTCTTGGCACTGAAGCTTTCTTT. Its translation is CASSFRLGTEAFF.

This clonotype was seen repeatedly, ten times or more. The J gene is TRBJ2-5, the V gene TRBV19; TRBD1 agrees at 8 bases. V trimming: 3 bases; J trimming: 4 bases; junction bases outside the gene matches: 1. The CDR3 loop spans 13 amino acids. Germline CDR1 LNHDA, CDR2 SQIVND (reference sequence). The CDR3 sequence is CASSIQGAETQYF. The CDR3 region has the DNA TGTGCCAGTAGTATTCAGGGGGCAGAGACCCAGTACTTC.

Only a few counts were recorded for this clonotype. This chain uses TRBV29-1 with TRBJ1-1; unclear D gene. The germline V gene has CDR1 SQVTM and CDR2 ANQGSEA. Trimming cost V 4 bases and J 3 bases, with 18 bases left between them. The CDR3 has 15 amino acids. CDR3 in DNA: TGCAGCGTTGTAATACACGGCGGGGTGGACACTGAAGCTTTCTTT. Residues: CSVVIHGGVDTEAFF.

This clonotype has at least ten counts. The rearrangement uses TRBV7-2 and TRBJ1-5; 10 bases align to TRBD1. With 3 bases clipped from V and 4 bases from J, the junction kept 3 bases outside the gene matches. Germline V gene sequence: CDR1 SGHTA, CDR2 FQGNSA. This CDR3 is built from 15 residues. The CDR3 is CASSFGDRGNQPQHF. CDR3 DNA: TGTGCCAGCAGCTTTGGGGACAGGGGTAATCAGCCCCAGCATTTT.

Notes on this clonotype: A read error may account for a junction end that differs from germline. This rearrangement joins TRBV6-5 to TRBJ1-6; D uncertain. The CDR3 loop spans 12 amino acids. Per the germline V gene, CDR1 is MNHEY and CDR2 is SVGAGI. The CDR3 nucleotides are TGCGCCAGCAGTCACCCGGATTCACCCCTCCACTTT. This sequence encodes CASSHPDSPLHF.

This clonotype has a single count. The CDR3 protein is CASRRVREAQPQHF. For the CDR3, the DNA is TGTGCCAGCCGGAGGGTGCGGGAGGCTCAGCCCCAGCATTTT. The rearrangement links TRBV2 to TRBJ1-5; D not certain. This CDR3 contains 14 residues. The germline V gene has CDR1 SNHLY and CDR2 FYNNEI. V dropped 8 bases and J dropped 6 bases, with 17 bases sitting between them.

This clonotype was found a few times. The CDR3 reads CASSLRYGGPNTGELFF. The CDR3 region has the DNA TGCGCCAGCAGCCTCCGTTACGGGGGTCCGAACACCGGGGAGCTGTTTTTT. The gene calls are TRBV5-1 and TRBJ2-2, with D tentatively TRBD2 (6 bases). There are 17 residues in the CDR3. Germline V gene sequence: CDR1 SGHRS, CDR2 YFSETQ. The germline V and J ends were trimmed by 4 bases and 0 bases, with 16 bases remaining between them.

The chain couples TRBV2 to TRBJ2-3; D gene ambiguous. Germline assignment: CDR1 SNHLY and CDR2 FYNNEI. The CDR3 spans 13 residues. V was cut by 1 base and J by 3 bases, with 5 bases left in between. CDR3 DNA sequence: TGTGCCAGCAGTGAAGGGACGACAGATACGCAGTATTTT. It codes for CASSEGTTDTQYF.

At least ten counts were recorded for this clonotype. J is TRBJ1-1 and V is TRBV20-1; 7 bases are a match to TRBD1. The CDR3 has 14 amino acids. V shed 6 bases, J shed 1 base, and the junction held 8 bases outside the gene matches. Germline V lookup: CDR1 DFQATT, CDR2 SNEGSKA (reference sequence). This chain's CDR3 is CSAGPTGRNTEAFF. CDR3 bases: TGCAGTGCGGGTCCGACAGGGAGGAACACTGAAGCTTTCTTT.

The chain recombines TRBV20-1 with TRBJ2-7; 9 positions agree with TRBD1. Germline V gives CDR1 DFQATT, CDR2 SNEGSKA (reference sequence). This CDR3 region has 15 residues. The ends lost 1 base at V and 3 bases at J; junction bases unmatched: 7. The CDR3 region is CSARGHRGLGYEQYF. CDR3 nucleotides: TGCAGTGCTAGAGGGCACAGGGGGCTCGGCTACGAGCAGTACTTC.

About this clonotype: Germline and junction disagree at one end, which may indicate a read error. The rearrangement links TRBV11-2 to TRBJ1-6, with 7 bases fitting TRBD1. The CDR3 has 16 amino acids. The V gene's germline CDR1 is SGHAT and CDR2 FQNNGV. CDR3 coding DNA: TGTGTCAGCAGCTTAGTCGGCAGGGGGGTTTCTTCACCCCTCCACTTT. Amino acids: CVSSLVGRGVSSPLHF.

This chain links TRBV20-1 with TRBJ2-3; TRBD1 matches 7 bases. V lost 2 bases and J lost 2; bases outside the gene matches: 7. Germline loops: CDR1 DFQATT, CDR2 SNEGSKA (reference sequence). This CDR3 is 15 amino acids long. CDR3 amino acids: CSARIGTELTDTQYF. The CDR3 DNA reads as TGCAGTGCTAGAATTGGGACAGAACTCACAGATACGCAGTATTTT.

J is TRBJ2-3 and V is TRBV20-1; no clear D. The CDR3 covers 15 residues. Germline-derived CDR1 and CDR2 are DFQATT and SNEGSKA (reference sequence). The V and J ends lost 5 bases and 0 bases respectively, with 15 bases between them. CDR3 in DNA: TGCAGTGCTGCCCCCTGGCTTAGGAGCACAGATACGCAGTATTTT. Translating gives CSAAPWLRSTDTQYF.

CDR3 bases: TGTGCCAGCAGTCGCCTAGCGGGGTCCTACGAGCAGTACTTC. Amino acid sequence: CASSRLAGSYEQYF. The chain couples TRBV7-8 to TRBJ2-7; 9 positions match TRBD2. CDR3 size: 14 residues. Losses at the gene ends were 6 bases for V and 1 base for J; bases not matched to a gene: 4. From germline, CDR1 is SGHVS and CDR2 FQNEAQ.

This chain connects TRBV19 to TRBJ2-6, with D unresolved. From germline, CDR1 is LNHDA and CDR2 SQIVND (reference sequence). Trimming shortened V by 3 bases and J by 4 bases, and 10 bases separated the two germline ends. The CDR3 is 15 residues long. The CDR3 DNA reads as TGTGCCAGTAGTATCCGGCGGCAGGGGGCCAACGTCCTGACTTTC. Translation gives CASSIRRQGANVLTF.

The chain carries TRBV20-1 and TRBJ2-7, with 9 nucleotides matching TRBD1. The CDR3 contains 15 residues. Germline V CDR1 and CDR2: DFQATT, SNEGSKA (reference sequence). The trim removed 2 bases at V and 7 bases at J, leaving 12 bases unmatched. CDR3 region: CSARSGQGTSAEQYF. The CDR3 DNA is TGCAGTGCTAGAAGCGGACAGGGGACATCTGCGGAGCAGTACTTC.

This chain connects TRBV11-2 to TRBJ2-3, with D possibly TRBD2 on 6 matching bases. CDR1 and CDR2 from the germline V gene are SGHAT and FQNNGV. Deletions cut 4 bases from V and 2 bases from J, with 10 bases between. This CDR3 has 14 residues. CDR3: CASSSGLPTDTQYF. CDR3 in DNA: TGTGCCAGCAGCTCGGGACTGCCCACAGATACGCAGTATTTT.

The chain is built from TRBV2 and TRBJ1-6; the D gene is possibly TRBD1 (6 bases). The V gene's germline CDR1 is SNHLY and CDR2 FYNNEI. This CDR3 comprises 13 residues. V lost 7 bases and J 5 bases, leaving 9 bases between the germline ends. CDR3 region: CASNGQNNSPLHF. The CDR3 DNA sequence: TGTGCCAGCAACGGACAGAATAATTCACCCCTCCACTTT.

Note on this clonotype: Given a much more abundant clone one base away, this may be a read error. The chain links TRBV6-5 to TRBJ2-1, with D perhaps TRBD2 (5 bases). CDR1 and CDR2 (germline): MNHEY, SVGAGI. Trimming took off 6 bases at V and 6 bases at J, with 12 bases between the two ends. CDR3 length: 13 amino acids. CDR3 loop: CASRQRTLNEQFF. In DNA, the CDR3 is TGTGCCAGCAGGCAGCGGACTCTCAATGAGCAGTTCTTC.

This clonotype was counted a few times. The chain joins TRBV15 to TRBJ2-1; 8 bases agree with TRBD1. The CDR3 runs to 14 residues. V shed 5 bases and J 6 bases; nucleotides not matched to a gene: 6. Germline CDR1 and CDR2: LNHNV and YYDKDF (reference sequence). The CDR3 DNA reads TGTGCCACCAGCCCGCGGACAGGGAGCAATGAGCAGTTCTTC. Protein: CATSPRTGSNEQFF.

V usage is TRBV20-1 and J usage is TRBJ2-7; D is perhaps TRBD1 (5 bases). Trimming removed 7 bases from V and 7 bases from J, with 20 bases in between. The germline V gene encodes CDR1 DFQATT and CDR2 SNEGSKA (reference sequence). The CDR3 is 13 amino acids. The CDR3 reads CSVQWPGNGEQYF. The CDR3 bases are TGCAGTGTTCAGTGGCCAGGGAATGGGGAGCAGTACTTC.

CDR3 bases: TGTGCCAGCAGTCATTTACAGGGAAGTAAGGCTTTCTTT. It specifies CASSHLQGSKAFF. The chain joins TRBV27 to TRBJ1-1, with D perhaps matching TRBD1 (6 bases). Deletions cut 5 bases from V and 11 bases from J, with 18 bases between. The CDR3 totals 13 residues. Germline V CDR1 and CDR2: MNHEY, SMNVEV (reference sequence).

This clonotype was observed at least ten times. The rearrangement joins TRBV18 to TRBJ2-7, with D hard to call. CDR3 length equals 14 residues. Deletions cut 2 bases from V and 0 bases from J, with 8 bases between. CDR1 is KGHSH, CDR2 LQKENI, per germline. The DNA of the CDR3 is TGTGCCAGCTCACCAGCTTTGGACTCCTACGAGCAGTACTTC. Translating gives CASSPALDSYEQYF. Full variable domain (outside the CDR3, taken from reference TRBV18 and TRBJ2-7): NAGVMQNPRHLVRRRGQEARLRCSPMKGHSHVYWYRQLPEEGLKFMVYLQKENIIDESGMPKERFSAEFPKEGPSILRIQQVVRGDSAAYFCASSPALDSYEQYFGPGTRLTVT.

This clonotype was recorded once. The chain joins TRBV10-3 to TRBJ1-5; maybe TRBD1 (5 bases). V was cut by 11 bases and J by 2 bases, with 13 bases left in between. Germline assignment: CDR1 ENHRY and CDR2 SYGVKD. The CDR3 extends over 13 amino acids. The CDR3 here is CAPGSRGNQPQHF. CDR3 coding DNA: TGTGCCCCCGGGTCCAGGGGCAATCAGCCCCAGCATTTT.

Points on this clonotype: The final CDR3 position lacks the conserved phenylalanine or tryptophan, pointing to a likely read error. The chain recombines TRBV10-2 with TRBJ2-4; D possibly uses TRBD1 or TRBD2 (5 bases each). Germline V gives CDR1 WSHSY, CDR2 SAAADI. Trimming removed 3 bases from V and 2 bases from J, with 14 bases in between. The CDR3 spans 16 residues. The CDR3 nucleotides read TGCGCCAGCAGTGAAGGGACGATCGGCACCAAAAACATTCAGTACCTC. Translating it yields CASSEGTIGTKNIQYL.

This clonotype was detected many times. The chain combines TRBV5-5 with TRBJ2-7, with TRBD1 matching 9 bases. The CDR3 extends over 16 amino acids. V trimming: 3 bases; J trimming: 0 bases; junction bases outside the gene matches: 7. The V gene's germline CDR1 is SGHKS and CDR2 YYEKEE (reference sequence). The chain's CDR3 is CASSYYGTGYSYEQYF. As DNA, the CDR3 is TGTGCCAGCAGCTACTATGGGACAGGGTACTCCTACGAGCAGTACTTC.

The chain combines TRBV10-2 with TRBJ2-7; D might be TRBD2 (7 bases). CDR3 size: 15 residues. In germline, CDR1 is WSHSY, CDR2 SAAADI. Between the trimmed V and J ends, which lost 7 bases and 0 bases, there was a span of 16 bases. The CDR3 region is CASNGGGQDSYEQYF. The CDR3 nucleotides are TGCGCCAGCAATGGGGGGGGCCAAGACTCCTACGAGCAGTACTTC.

Turning to this clonotype: A much larger clone lies one base from this, so it may be a read error. The chain uses TRBV5-1 and TRBJ2-1; D is uncertain. Germline V gene data show CDR1 as SGHRS and CDR2 as YFSETQ. This CDR3 is 15 amino acids long. With 0 bases removed from V and 1 base from J, the gap between germline ends came to 8 bases. This CDR3 is CASSLEGPSYNEQFF. The CDR3, as DNA: TGCGCCAGCAGCTTGGAGGGCCCGTCCTACAATGAGCAGTTCTTC.